These 19 T cell receptor beta chains were all obtained from the same sample, sequenced in a study of blood T cell repertoires in COVID-19. Profiling relied on immunoSEQ multiplex PCR, and the TCRdb table lists in-frame clones only, not all of them. The sample has about 250,000 clones; 86% are singletons. Input material: peripheral blood. The receptors were sampled from a woman aged 80 or over with COVID-19, enrolled during active disease.

The chain has TRBV7-8 and TRBJ2-1, with 8 bases that match TRBD2. Per the germline V gene, CDR1 is SGHVS and CDR2 is FQNEAQ. The ends lost 0 bases at V and 10 bases at J; junction bases unmatched: 8. CDR3 length: 15 amino acids. CDR3 region: CASSLAAGGPREQFF. The CDR3 coding sequence is TGTGCCAGCAGCTTAGCGGCGGGGGGACCCCGAGAGCAGTTCTTC.

The V call is TRBV11-2, the J call TRBJ1-4; D is unresolved. Germline-derived CDR1 and CDR2 are SGHAT and FQNNGV. V was trimmed by 5 bases and J by 0 bases, leaving 13 bases between them. This CDR3 has 16 residues. CDR3 DNA: TGTGCCAGCAGCGACCAGCGGATTTCAACTAATGAAAAACTGTTTTTT. Amino acids: CASSDQRISTNEKLFF.

The CDR3 nucleotides read TGTGCCAGCAGCTCCGGGACAGATATTAAGGGCGAGCAGTACTTC. The encoded protein is CASSSGTDIKGEQYF. The genes are TRBV5-4 and TRBJ2-7, with 7 nucleotides matching TRBD1. Germline-derived CDR1 and CDR2 are SGHNT and YYREEE (reference sequence). V dropped 3 bases and J dropped 6; count of bases not matched to a gene: 12. CDR3 length: 15 amino acids.

About this clone: Lacking the conserved final phenylalanine or tryptophan, this CDR3 likely reflects a read error. It is unclear where the CDR3 begins or ends on the DNA, so no DNA is shown, and the CDR3 is as TCRdb lists it. The CDR3 protein is CASSEAKGAV. J is TRBJ1-1 and V is TRBV6-1. Germline V lookup: CDR1 MNHNS, CDR2 SASEGT. Both ends counted, the CDR3 spans 10 residues.

V usage is TRBV2 and J usage is TRBJ1-3; D is perhaps TRBD1 (6 bases). CDR3 length equals 17 residues. Trimming pared 10 bases from V and 0 bases from J, leaving 22 bases between. Germline CDR1 and CDR2: SNHLY and FYNNEI. The CDR3 DNA is TGTGCCACCAACGGCGCGAAGGGGACATTCTCTGGAAACACCATATATTTT. This sequence encodes CATNGAKGTFSGNTIYF. Complete variable domain (other parts from reference TRBV2 and TRBJ1-3): EPEVTQTPSHQVTQMGQEVILRCVPISNHLYFYWYRQILGQKVEFLVSFYNNEISEKSEIFDDQFSVERPDGSNFTLKIRSTKLEDSAMYFCATNGAKGTFSGNTIYFGEGSWLTVV.

The V and J genes are TRBV2 and TRBJ1-1, with D perhaps TRBD1 (6 bases). From germline, CDR1 is SNHLY and CDR2 FYNNEI. This CDR3 region has 14 residues. Trimming took 6 bases from V and 1 from J, leaving 12 bases between them. The CDR3 is CASRPGQRNTEAFF. The CDR3 coding sequence is TGTGCCAGCAGACCCGGACAGAGGAACACTGAAGCTTTCTTT.

V and J are TRBV6-4 and TRBJ1-3; possibly TRBD1 for D (6 bases). From germline, CDR1 is MRHNA and CDR2 SNTAGT. The CDR3 totals 15 residues. Trimming left V 5 bases short and J 4 bases short, with 15 bases between. The CDR3 protein is CASSKEQGLGNTIYF. For the CDR3, the DNA is TGTGCCAGCAGTAAAGAACAGGGCCTCGGAAACACCATATATTTT.

This clone has a single count. J is TRBJ2-2 and V is TRBV19; TRBD1 aligns across 9 bases. CDR1 is LNHDA, CDR2 SQIVND, per germline (reference sequence). The CDR3 length is 14 residues. V lost 5 bases, J lost 5 bases, and 3 bases stayed unmatched. The CDR3 DNA sequence: TGTGCCAGTAGTGCAGGACAGGGGACCGGGGAGCTGTTTTTT. Its protein is CASSAGQGTGELFF.

The V call is TRBV6-2 or TRBV6-3, the J call TRBJ1-2; no clear D. With 0 bases removed from V and 4 bases from J, the gap between germline ends came to 3 bases. The CDR3 is made up of 12 amino acids. CDR1 is MNHEY and CDR2 is SVGEGT in the germline V gene. The CDR3 sequence is CASSYSRYGYTF. The CDR3 DNA is TGTGCCAGCAGTTACTCGCGCTATGGCTACACCTTC.

V usage is TRBV29-1 and J usage is TRBJ1-1; D gene ambiguous. Germline loops: CDR1 SQVTM, CDR2 ANQGSEA. Trimming shortened V by 3 bases and J by 11 bases, and 7 bases separated the two germline ends. The CDR3 covers 9 residues. The CDR3 spells CSVEAPAFF. CDR3 nucleotide sequence: TGCAGCGTTGAGGCTCCCGCTTTCTTT.

V usage is TRBV7-8 and J usage is TRBJ2-5; possibly TRBD1 for D (6 bases). Germline values: CDR1 SGHVS, CDR2 FQNEAQ. Trimming left V 1 base short and J 4 bases short, with 7 bases between. CDR3 length equals 13 residues. CDR3 DNA sequence: TGTGCCAGCAGCTTAGGGGGGCGAGAGACCCAGTACTTC. Residues: CASSLGGRETQYF.

V and J are TRBV5-4 and TRBJ2-5; the D gene is possibly TRBD2 (5 bases). Per the germline V gene, CDR1 is SGHNT and CDR2 is YYREEE (reference sequence). This CDR3 is 14 amino acids long. V was clipped by 0 bases and J by 5 bases, with 11 bases between them. The DNA of the CDR3 is TGTGCCAGCAGCTTGGCCGGAAGGGAGGAGACCCAGTACTTC. It encodes CASSLAGREETQYF.

This chain uses TRBV3-1 (or the pseudogene TRBV3-2) with TRBJ2-7; D is possibly TRBD1 (6 bases). This CDR3 has 15 residues. Trimming cost V 1 base and J 3 bases, with 13 bases left between them. Looked up from germline, CDR1 is LGHDT and CDR2 is YNNKEL (reference sequence). CDR3 residues: CASSQVRTDSYEQYF. Here the CDR3 DNA reads TGTGCCAGCAGCCAAGTCAGGACGGACAGCTACGAGCAGTACTTC.

V gene TRBV7-8 combines with J gene TRBJ1-2; D perhaps matches TRBD1 (5 bases). V lost 1 base and J lost 8, with 17 bases in between. CDR1 and CDR2 from the germline V gene are SGHVS and FQNEAQ. CDR3 length: 15 amino acids. This CDR3 reads CASSLVVPIGGGYTF. DNA for the CDR3: TGTGCCAGCAGCTTAGTTGTCCCAATCGGGGGAGGCTACACCTTC.

This sequence joins TRBV5-5 and TRBJ2-2, with 10 positions matching TRBD2. The CDR3 totals 16 residues. Germline assignment: CDR1 SGHKS and CDR2 YYEKEE (reference sequence). V lost 2 bases, J lost 6 bases, and 7 bases stayed unmatched. The CDR3 DNA reads as TGTGCCAGCAGCTTAATGATTAGCGGGGGGCCCGGGGAGCTGTTTTTT. Amino acids: CASSLMISGGPGELFF.

The chain has TRBV10-3 and TRBJ1-1; TRBD1 might be the D (6 bases). The germline gives CDR1 ENHRY, CDR2 SYGVKD. V shed 10 bases and J shed 1 base, with 10 bases lying between them. This CDR3 contains 12 residues. CDR3 in DNA: TGTGCCACCTCACAGGGGAACACTGAAGCTTTCTTT. It specifies CATSQGNTEAFF.

This chain uses TRBV28 with TRBJ2-5; 9 positions match TRBD2. The V segment lost 2 bases and the J segment 5 bases; nucleotides outside the gene matches: 3. CDR3 length: 14 amino acids. The germline gives CDR1 MDHEN, CDR2 SYDVKM. CDR3 protein: CASSLGLAKETQYF. CDR3 bases: TGTGCCAGCAGTTTAGGACTAGCGAAGGAGACCCAGTACTTC.

The rearrangement links TRBV6-5 to TRBJ1-5; D possibly corresponds to TRBD1 (6 bases). The V end lost 6 bases, the J end lost 4 bases, and 13 bases lay between the germline ends. CDR3 size: 14 residues. Germline-derived CDR1 and CDR2 are MNHEY and SVGAGI. This chain's CDR3 is CASSLTGYNQPQHF. Here the CDR3 DNA reads TGTGCCAGCAGCCTTACAGGGTATAATCAGCCCCAGCATTTT.

The gene calls are TRBV28 and TRBJ1-4, with TRBD1 identical over 8 bases. Germline V lookup: CDR1 MDHEN, CDR2 SYDVKM. With V trimmed by 4 bases and J by 8 bases, 3 bases remained unmatched. The CDR3 totals 13 residues. The CDR3 bases are TGTGCCAGCAGTTCAGGGACAGGCGAAAAACTGTTTTTT. This codes for CASSSGTGEKLFF.